The sequence of this T cell receptor (beta chain) was determined in a study of blood T cell repertoires in COVID-19 (dated by TCRdb to the early 2020s). Study-level background: Collaborator samples came from the United States, Italy and Spain and covered acute and convalescent phases of COVID-19. Samples came from the ongoing ImmuneRACE study (first 160 participants) plus 1,254 subjects from 6 global collaborators. The repertoires were released in a freely available public database intended as a resource for research on the immune response to SARS-CoV-2. Where HLA class I and class II types were available, the types were taken from metadata supplied by the sample provider, not from assay-based typing. Nearly every sample came with metadata listing a de-identified subject ID, COVID-19 status, age in years and sex. The prospective study material was composed of cDNA or gDNA derived from T cells, B-cell-depleted T cells, or PBMCs. Subjects who had been exposed to COVID-19, were actively infected with it, or had recovered from it provided the deeply sampled blood TCRbeta repertoires that made up the dataset.

Overall study results and their limits: Clinical and demographic metadata were provided uncurated, with the amount varying by source and participant.

TCRbeta CDR3 regions were amplified from genomic DNA using the immunoSEQ Assay, a bias-controlled multiplex PCR. The paper's data handling went like this. Nucleated cell counts per sample were estimated from amplification of reference gene primers within the assay. Sequence reads were collapsed and filtered to measure the absolute abundance of every unique TCRbeta CDR3 rearrangement. For each sample, productive Simpson clonality was calculated by taking the square root of Simpson's diversity index across productive rearrangements. TCRdb limited this immuneACCESS table to in-frame rearrangements with V and J called. A share of clones is missing; checked studies link under half to unresolved V genes, and the rest is unexplained. The DNA gave D and trimming, while V, J and clone size come from that table. Within this sample are roughly 200,000 clones, with 88% of them counted one time only. The ten largest clones take up 1.5% to 2% of the sample.

Worth noting for this clone: Its antigen is unknown. Base qualities are not at hand, and no much larger clone is one base apart.

Looking up the germline V gene yields CDR1 MNHEY and CDR2 SVGAGI. At the junction V is shortened by 6 bases and J by 2 bases, with 15 bases in between. Taken from cysteine to phenylalanine, the CDR3 has 15 residues. CDR3 DNA is the only sequence kept; it has 45 bases, read in frame from the first base. Collaborating institutions collected whole blood in K2EDTA tubes following their own protocols. Collaborator samples were shipped for TCRbeta analysis as frozen whole blood, isolated PBMCs, or DNA extracted from either sample type. The rearrangement combines TRBV6-5 with TRBJ2-3; D gene: possibly TRBD2, on 6 matching bases. What was sequenced was peripheral blood. The receptor was isolated from a man younger than 35 with active or convalescent COVID-19. The DNA is as follows: TGTGCCAGCAGACCTCAGGCGGGGTTCACAGATACGCAGTATTTT. Protein translation: CASRPQAGFTDTQYF.